This TCR beta chain was retrieved from a study of human T cells and chemical hapten exposure. Study overall: Patches with 0.01% DPC went on the upper back, and the tests were read at 6 days. Study results and caveats: The donors suffered from alopecia, so their immune response may not match that of healthy people.

This clonotype occurred many times. Its antigen is not known. Trimming removed 4 bases from V and 4 bases from J, with 7 bases in between. The CDR3 length is 13 residues. From germline, CDR1 is LGHDT and CDR2 YNNKEL (reference sequence). TCRdb re-called the RACE reads with MiXCR, one entry per CDR3 protein. The sample includes 350,000 to 400,000 distinct CDR3 sequences, roughly 4.6% of them seen just once. Specified time point: pre-sensitization, week 0. As to treatment: therapeutic diphenylcyclopropenone sensitization with weekly scalp DPC. The study extracted total RNA from unfractionated whole blood.

This sequence originates from a woman between 50 and 59 years old with alopecia areata. Some clones in this sample may be carry-over from other donors' samples. The rearrangement joins TRBV3-1 to TRBJ1-4; tentatively, D is TRBD1 (5 bases). The material sequenced was whole blood, taken in connection with sensitization to the hapten diphenylcyclopropenone (DPC). This CDR3 is CASSLTDNEKLFF. The CDR3 region has the DNA TGTGCCAGCAGCCTGACAGATAATGAAAAACTGTTTTTT.